This TCR beta chain was documented in a study of cytomegalovirus exposure and HLA in healthy donors. Primers: 60 Vbeta forward and 13 Jbeta reverse. The protocol was immunoSEQ multiplex PCR, while the TCRdb copy is restricted to in-frame clones and leaves out a portion. The sample contains about 120,000 clones, 82% of which appear only once. Whole-study findings and limits: Of the V segments, some could not be distinguished, including TRBV6-2 and TRBV6-3, and were excluded.

CDR3 size: 14 residues. From germline, CDR1 is SGHTA and CDR2 FQGNSA. V was clipped by 10 bases and J by 0 bases, with 12 bases between them. Worth noting for this clone: Its antigen is not identified.

The TCR was taken from a woman between 18 and 30 years old in good health and CMV-seronegative. The chain is built from TRBV7-2 and TRBJ2-2; perhaps TRBD1 as D (5 bases). The sequenced sample consisted of PBMCs. CDR3 nucleotide sequence: TGTGCCACCTTCCCGACAGCGAACACCGGGGAGCTGTTTTTT. It is translated as CATFPTANTGELFF.